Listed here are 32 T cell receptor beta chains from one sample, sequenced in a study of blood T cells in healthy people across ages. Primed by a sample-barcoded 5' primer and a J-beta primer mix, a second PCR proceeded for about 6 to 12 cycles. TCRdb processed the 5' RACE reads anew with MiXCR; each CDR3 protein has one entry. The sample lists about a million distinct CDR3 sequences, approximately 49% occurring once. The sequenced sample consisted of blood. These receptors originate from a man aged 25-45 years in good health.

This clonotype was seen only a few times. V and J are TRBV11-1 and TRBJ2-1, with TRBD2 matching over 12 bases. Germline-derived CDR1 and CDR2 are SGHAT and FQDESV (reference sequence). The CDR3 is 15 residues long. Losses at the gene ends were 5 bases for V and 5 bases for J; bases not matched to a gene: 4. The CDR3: CASSARLAGDNEQFF. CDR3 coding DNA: TGTGCCAGCAGCGCCCGACTAGCGGGAGACAATGAGCAGTTCTTC.

CDR3 amino acids: CAISKEGGMNTEAFF. CDR3 DNA: TGTGCCATCAGTAAGGAGGGCGGAATGAACACTGAAGCTTTCTTT. The V and J genes are TRBV10-3 and TRBJ1-1; no clear D gene. Deletions cut 5 bases from V and 0 bases from J, with 13 bases between. This CDR3 is 15 amino acids long. Germline V gene lookup returns CDR1 ENHRY and CDR2 SYGVKD.

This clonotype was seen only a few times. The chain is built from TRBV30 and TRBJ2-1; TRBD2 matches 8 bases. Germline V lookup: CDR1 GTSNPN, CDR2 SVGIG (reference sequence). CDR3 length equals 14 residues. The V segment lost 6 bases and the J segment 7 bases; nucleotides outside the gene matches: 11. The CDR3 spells CACAGTREGNEQFF. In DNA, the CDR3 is TGTGCCTGCGCCGGGACACGGGAGGGAAATGAGCAGTTCTTC.

The CDR3 sequence: CASSPGRAGSTDTQYF. CDR3 nucleotides: TGTGCCAGCTCACCAGGCCGAGCGGGGAGTACAGATACGCAGTATTTT. The chain uses TRBV18 and TRBJ2-3; TRBD2 agrees at 7 bases. CDR3 length: 16 amino acids. Germline lookup yields CDR1 KGHSH and CDR2 LQKENI. V shed 2 bases, J shed 3 bases, and the junction held 8 bases outside the gene matches.

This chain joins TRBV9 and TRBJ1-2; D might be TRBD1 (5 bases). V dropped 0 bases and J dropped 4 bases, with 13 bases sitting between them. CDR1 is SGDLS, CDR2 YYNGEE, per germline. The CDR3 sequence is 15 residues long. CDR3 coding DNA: TGTGCCAGCAGCGTAGGTTCGGGGGGATTCTATGGCTACACCTTC. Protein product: CASSVGSGGFYGYTF. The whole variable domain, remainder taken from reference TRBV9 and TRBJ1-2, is DSGVTQTPKHLITATGQRVTLRCSPRSGDLSVYWYQQSLDQGLQFLIQYYNGEERAKGNILERFSAQQFPDLHSELNLSSLELGDSALYFCASSVGSGGFYGYTFGSGTRLTVV.

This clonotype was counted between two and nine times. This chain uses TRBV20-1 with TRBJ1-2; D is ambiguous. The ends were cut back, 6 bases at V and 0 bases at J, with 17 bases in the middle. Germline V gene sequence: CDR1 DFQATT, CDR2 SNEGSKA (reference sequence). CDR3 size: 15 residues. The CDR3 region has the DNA TGCAGTGCCCGCGGAGGGTTACTTTCTAACTATGGCTACACCTTC. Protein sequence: CSARGGLLSNYGYTF.

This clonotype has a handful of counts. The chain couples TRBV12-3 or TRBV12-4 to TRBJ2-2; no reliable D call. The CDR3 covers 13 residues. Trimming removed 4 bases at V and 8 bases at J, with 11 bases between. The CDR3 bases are TGTGCCAGCAGTTCCCTACGTACGGGGGAGCTGTTTTTT. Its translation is CASSSLRTGELFF.

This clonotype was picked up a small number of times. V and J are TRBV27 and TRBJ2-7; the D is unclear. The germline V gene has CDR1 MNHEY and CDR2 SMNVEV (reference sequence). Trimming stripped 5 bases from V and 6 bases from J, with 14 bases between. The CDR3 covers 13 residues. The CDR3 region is CASSPYTEPEQYF. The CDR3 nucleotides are TGTGCCAGCAGTCCCTACACGGAGCCCGAGCAGTACTTC.

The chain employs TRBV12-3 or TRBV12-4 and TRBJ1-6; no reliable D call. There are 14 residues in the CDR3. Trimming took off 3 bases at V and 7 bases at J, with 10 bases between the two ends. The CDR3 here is CASSLSRRNSPLHF. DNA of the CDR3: TGTGCCAGCAGTTTGTCCAGGAGGAATTCACCCCTCCACTTT.

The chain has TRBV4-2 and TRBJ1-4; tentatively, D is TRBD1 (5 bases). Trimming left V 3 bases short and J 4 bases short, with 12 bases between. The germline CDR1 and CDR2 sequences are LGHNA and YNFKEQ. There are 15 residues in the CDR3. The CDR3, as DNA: TGTGCCAGCAGCCACGCCGGGGGGGATAATGAAAAACTGTTTTTT. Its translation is CASSHAGGDNEKLFF.

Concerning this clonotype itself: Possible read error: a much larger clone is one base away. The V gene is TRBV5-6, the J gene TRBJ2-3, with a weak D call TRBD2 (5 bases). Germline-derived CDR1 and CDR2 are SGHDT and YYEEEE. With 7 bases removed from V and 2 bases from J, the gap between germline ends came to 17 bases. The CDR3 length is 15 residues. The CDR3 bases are TGTGCCAGCGGCTCTTCGGACTTGTACACAGATACGCAGTATTTT. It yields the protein CASGSSDLYTDTQYF. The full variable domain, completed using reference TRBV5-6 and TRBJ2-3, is DAGVTQSPTHLIKTRGQQVTLRCSPKSGHDTVSWYQQALGQGPQFIFQYYEEEERQRGNFPDRFSGHQFPNYSSELNVNALLLGDSALYLCASGSSDLYTDTQYFGPGTRLTVL.

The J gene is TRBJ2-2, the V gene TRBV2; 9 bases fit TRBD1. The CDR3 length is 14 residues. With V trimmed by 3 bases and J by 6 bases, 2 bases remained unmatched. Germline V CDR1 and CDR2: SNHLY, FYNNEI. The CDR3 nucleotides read TGTGCCAGCAGTGATCGACAGGGGGCCGGGGAGCTGTTTTTT. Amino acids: CASSDRQGAGELFF.

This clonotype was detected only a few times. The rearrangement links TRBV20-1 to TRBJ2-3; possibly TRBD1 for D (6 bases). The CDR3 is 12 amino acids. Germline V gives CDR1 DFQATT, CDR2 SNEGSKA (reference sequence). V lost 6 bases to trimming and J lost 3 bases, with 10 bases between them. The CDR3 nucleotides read TGCAGTGCGAACAGGGAAACAGATACGCAGTATTTT. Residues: CSANRETDTQYF.

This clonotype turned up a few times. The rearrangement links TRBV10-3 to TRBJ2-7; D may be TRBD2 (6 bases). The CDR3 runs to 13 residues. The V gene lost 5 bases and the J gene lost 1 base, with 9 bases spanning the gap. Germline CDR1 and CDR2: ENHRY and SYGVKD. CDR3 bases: TGTGCCATCAGTCGGGAGCAATCCTACGAGCAGTACTTC. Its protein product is CAISREQSYEQYF.

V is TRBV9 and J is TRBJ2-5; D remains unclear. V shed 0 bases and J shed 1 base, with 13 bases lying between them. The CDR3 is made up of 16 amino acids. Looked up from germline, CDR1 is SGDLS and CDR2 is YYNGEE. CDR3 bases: TGTGCCAGCAGCGTAGGGTGGGGTTCGGGCCAAGAGACCCAGTACTTC. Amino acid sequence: CASSVGWGSGQETQYF.

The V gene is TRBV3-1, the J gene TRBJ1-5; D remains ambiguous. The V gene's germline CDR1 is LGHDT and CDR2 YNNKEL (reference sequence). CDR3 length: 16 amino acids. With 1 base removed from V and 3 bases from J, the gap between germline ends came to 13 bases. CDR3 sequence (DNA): TGTGCCAGCAGCCAAGGGGCCTCAAACTCCAATCAGCCCCAGCATTTT. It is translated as CASSQGASNSNQPQHF.

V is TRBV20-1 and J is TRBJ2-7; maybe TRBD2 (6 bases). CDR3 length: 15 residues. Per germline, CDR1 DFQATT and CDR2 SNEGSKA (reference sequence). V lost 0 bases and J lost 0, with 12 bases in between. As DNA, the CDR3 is TGCAGTGCTAGAGATCGGAGCGGGTTCTCCTACGAGCAGTACTTC. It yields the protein CSARDRSGFSYEQYF.

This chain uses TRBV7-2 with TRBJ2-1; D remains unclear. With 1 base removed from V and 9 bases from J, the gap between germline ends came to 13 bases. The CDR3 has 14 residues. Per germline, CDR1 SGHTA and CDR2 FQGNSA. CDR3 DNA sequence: TGTGCCAGCAGCTTAGAGGGTCCGCTGAGTGAGCAGTTCTTC. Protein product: CASSLEGPLSEQFF.

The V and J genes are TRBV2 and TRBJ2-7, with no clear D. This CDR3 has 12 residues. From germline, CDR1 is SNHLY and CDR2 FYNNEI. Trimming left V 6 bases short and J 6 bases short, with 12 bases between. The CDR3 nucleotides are TGTGCCAGCAGGGTCGCTGTTGTCGAGCAGTACTTC. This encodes CASRVAVVEQYF. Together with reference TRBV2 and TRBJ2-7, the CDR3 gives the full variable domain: EPEVTQTPSHQVTQMGQEVILRCVPISNHLYFYWYRQILGQKVEFLVSFYNNEISEKSEIFDDQFSVERPDGSNFTLKIRSTKLEDSAMYFCASRVAVVEQYFGPGTRLTVT.

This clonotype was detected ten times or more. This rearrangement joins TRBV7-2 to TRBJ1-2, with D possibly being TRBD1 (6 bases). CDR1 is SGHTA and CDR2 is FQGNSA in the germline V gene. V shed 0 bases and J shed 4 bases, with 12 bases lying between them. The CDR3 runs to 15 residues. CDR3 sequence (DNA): TGTGCCAGCAGCTTAGCAAGGACAGATTTCTATGGCTACACCTTC. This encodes CASSLARTDFYGYTF. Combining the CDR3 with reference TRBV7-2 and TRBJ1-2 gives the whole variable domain GAGVSQSPSNKVTEKGKDVELRCDPISGHTALYWYRQSLGQGLEFLIYFQGNSAPDKSGLPSDRFSAERTGGSVSTLTIQRTQQEDSAVYLCASSLARTDFYGYTFGSGTRLTVV.

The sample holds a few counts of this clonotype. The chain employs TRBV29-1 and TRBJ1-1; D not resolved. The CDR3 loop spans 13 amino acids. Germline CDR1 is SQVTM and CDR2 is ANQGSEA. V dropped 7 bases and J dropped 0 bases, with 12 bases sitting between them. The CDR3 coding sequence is TGCAGCGAAGCCAGGCAGCTGAACACTGAAGCTTTCTTT. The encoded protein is CSEARQLNTEAFF.

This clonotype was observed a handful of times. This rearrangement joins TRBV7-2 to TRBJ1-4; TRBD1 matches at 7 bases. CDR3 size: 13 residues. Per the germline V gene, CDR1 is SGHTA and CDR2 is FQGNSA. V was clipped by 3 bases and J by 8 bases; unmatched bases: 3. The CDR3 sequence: CASSLGQTEKLFF. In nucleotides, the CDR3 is TGTGCCAGCAGCTTGGGACAGACCGAAAAACTGTTTTTT.

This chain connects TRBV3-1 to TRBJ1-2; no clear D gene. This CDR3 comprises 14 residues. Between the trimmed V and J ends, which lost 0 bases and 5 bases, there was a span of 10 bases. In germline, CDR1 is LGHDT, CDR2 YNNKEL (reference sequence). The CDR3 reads CASSQEYSAYGYTF. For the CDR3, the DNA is TGTGCCAGCAGCCAAGAATACAGTGCTTATGGCTACACCTTC.

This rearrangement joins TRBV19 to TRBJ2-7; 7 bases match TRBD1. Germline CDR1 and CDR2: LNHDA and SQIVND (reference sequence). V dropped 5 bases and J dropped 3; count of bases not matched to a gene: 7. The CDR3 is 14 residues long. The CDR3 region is CASSARDRHYEQYF. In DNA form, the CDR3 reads TGTGCCAGTAGTGCCCGGGACAGACACTACGAGCAGTACTTC.

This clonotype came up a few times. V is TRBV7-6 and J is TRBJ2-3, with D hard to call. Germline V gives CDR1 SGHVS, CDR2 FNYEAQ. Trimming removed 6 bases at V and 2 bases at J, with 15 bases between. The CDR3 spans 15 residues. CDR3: CASSPSPIPTDTQYF. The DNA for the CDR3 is TGTGCCAGCAGTCCTTCGCCTATTCCCACAGATACGCAGTATTTT. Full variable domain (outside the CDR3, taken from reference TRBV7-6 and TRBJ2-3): GAGVSQSPRYKVTKRGQDVALRCDPISGHVSLYWYRQALGQGPEFLTYFNYEAQQDKSGLPNDRFSAERPEGSISTLTIQRTEQRDSAMYRCASSPSPIPTDTQYFGPGTRLTVL.

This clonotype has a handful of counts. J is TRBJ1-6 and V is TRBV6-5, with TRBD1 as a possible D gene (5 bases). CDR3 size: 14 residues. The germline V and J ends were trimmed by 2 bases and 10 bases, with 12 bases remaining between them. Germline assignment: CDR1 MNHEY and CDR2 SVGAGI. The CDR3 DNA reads TGTGCCAGCAGTTACAAAGGGGTTGGATCACCCCTCCACTTT. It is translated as CASSYKGVGSPLHF.

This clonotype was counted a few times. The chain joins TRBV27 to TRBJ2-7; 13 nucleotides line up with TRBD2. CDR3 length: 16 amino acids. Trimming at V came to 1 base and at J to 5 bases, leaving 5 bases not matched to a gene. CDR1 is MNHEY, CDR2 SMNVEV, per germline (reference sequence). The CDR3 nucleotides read TGTGCCAGCAGTTTATTACTAGCGGGGGGGCGAAACGAGCAGTACTTC. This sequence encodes CASSLLLAGGRNEQYF.

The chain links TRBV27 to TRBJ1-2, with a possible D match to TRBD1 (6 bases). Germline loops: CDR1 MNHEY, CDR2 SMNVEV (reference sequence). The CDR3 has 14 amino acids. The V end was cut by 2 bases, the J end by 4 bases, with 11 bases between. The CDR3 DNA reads TGTGCCAGCAGTTTACGAGGGGGTTTCTATGGCTACACCTTC. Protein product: CASSLRGGFYGYTF.

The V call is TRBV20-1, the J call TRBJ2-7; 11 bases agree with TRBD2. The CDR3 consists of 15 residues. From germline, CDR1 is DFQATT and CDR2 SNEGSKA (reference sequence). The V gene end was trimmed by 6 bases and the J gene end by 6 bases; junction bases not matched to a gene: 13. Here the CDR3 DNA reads TGCAGTGCAGAATCCCCCCTGACTAGCGGGGTCGAGCAGTACTTC. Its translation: CSAESPLTSGVEQYF.

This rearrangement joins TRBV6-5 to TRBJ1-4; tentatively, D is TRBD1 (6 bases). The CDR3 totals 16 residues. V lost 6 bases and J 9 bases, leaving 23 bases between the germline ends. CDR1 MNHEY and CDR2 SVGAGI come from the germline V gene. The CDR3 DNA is TGTGCCAGCAGCCCCCGGGCAGGGGACAAGAGGAAAAAACTGTTTTTT. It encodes CASSPRAGDKRKKLFF.

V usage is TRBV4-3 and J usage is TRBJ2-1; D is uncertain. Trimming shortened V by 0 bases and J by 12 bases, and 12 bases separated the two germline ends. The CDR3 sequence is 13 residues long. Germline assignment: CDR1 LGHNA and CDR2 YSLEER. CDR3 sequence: CASSQDPKSWQFF. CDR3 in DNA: TGCGCCAGCAGCCAAGATCCGAAGTCCTGGCAGTTCTTC.

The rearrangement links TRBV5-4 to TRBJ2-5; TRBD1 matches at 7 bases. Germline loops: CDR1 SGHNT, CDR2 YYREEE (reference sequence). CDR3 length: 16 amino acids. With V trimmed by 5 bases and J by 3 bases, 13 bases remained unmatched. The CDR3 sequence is CASRRDRDSSKETQYF. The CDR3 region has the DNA TGTGCCAGCAGACGCGACCGGGACAGTTCTAAAGAGACCCAGTACTTC.